This T cell receptor beta chain emerged from a study of blood T cell repertoires in COVID-19. About the study: Collection of acute and convalescent COVID-19 samples took place in the United States, Italy and Spain. PBMCs, B-cell-depleted T cells, or T cells provided the cDNA or gDNA that made up the material.

Germline lookup yields CDR1 WNHNN and CDR2 SYGVQD (reference sequence). The CDR3 contains 13 residues. V lost 0 bases and J 5 bases, leaving 5 bases between the germline ends. Original methodology: Reference gene primer amplification gave nucleated cell count estimates. Method: immunoSEQ multiplex PCR; TCRdb's copy keeps in-frame clones and lacks some. V, J and clone size derive from that table, while D and trimming were established from the DNA sequence. The data show fewer than 65,000 clones, 90% seen once. The V gene is TRBV10-1, the J gene TRBJ1-5, with D unclear. Sequenced material: peripheral blood. This TCR was sampled from a human donor in a cohort sampled during active COVID-19. In DNA form, the CDR3 reads TGCGCCAGCAGTGAGTCGAGGGATCAGCCCCAGCATTTT. Translated, it gives CASSESRDQPQHF.